This T cell receptor beta chain was observed in a study of T cell changes during pregnancy in multiple sclerosis. TCRdb's table, derived via immunoSEQ multiplex PCR, lists solely in-frame clones and lacks some. The sample consists of some 27,000 clones, about nine tenths of them appearing once. This clonotype was sampled from a female donor in good health, enrolled as a control in a pregnancy study. Sequencing used CD4+ T cells from peripheral blood mononuclear cells, obtained in the first trimester of pregnancy.

The CDR3 DNA sequence: TGTGCCAGCAGTTTGAGCTGGTACGAGCAGTACTTC. Translated: CASSLSWYEQYF. The chain has TRBV28 and TRBJ2-7; D is undetermined. Germline V gene lookup returns CDR1 MDHEN and CDR2 SYDVKM. The CDR3 has 12 residues. Trimming shortened V by 3 bases and J by 4 bases, and 7 bases separated the two germline ends.